The present T cell receptor beta chain was sequenced within a study of blood T cell repertoires in COVID-19. At the level of the study: Specimens from acute and convalescent COVID-19 originated in the United States, Italy and Spain. T cells, B-cell-depleted T cells, or PBMCs supplied cDNA or gDNA.

CDR1 is SGDLS, CDR2 YYNGEE, per germline. Trimming took 3 bases from V and 0 from J; bases not matched to a gene: 2. The CDR3 has 14 residues. In the original workflow: The authors estimated nucleated cell counts from reference gene primer amplification. Produced via immunoSEQ multiplex PCR; TCRdb's table is partial and in-frame only. For V, J and clone size, that table is used; D and trimming come from the DNA. Of 150,000 or so clones listed, 70% to 85% are singletons. Specimen: peripheral blood. The rearrangement joins TRBV9 to TRBJ2-5, with 7 bases fitting TRBD1. This TCR was recovered from a man aged 55 to 69 who had recovered from COVID-19. CDR3 in DNA: TGTGCCAGCAGCGGGGGACAGCACCAAGAGACCCAGTACTTC. Translation gives CASSGGQHQETQYF. The full variable domain, in which reference TRBV9 and TRBJ2-5 provide the parts outside the CDR3, is DSGVTQTPKHLITATGQRVTLRCSPRSGDLSVYWYQQSLDQGLQFLIQYYNGEERAKGNILERFSAQQFPDLHSELNLSSLELGDSALYFCASSGGQHQETQYFGPGTRLLVL.